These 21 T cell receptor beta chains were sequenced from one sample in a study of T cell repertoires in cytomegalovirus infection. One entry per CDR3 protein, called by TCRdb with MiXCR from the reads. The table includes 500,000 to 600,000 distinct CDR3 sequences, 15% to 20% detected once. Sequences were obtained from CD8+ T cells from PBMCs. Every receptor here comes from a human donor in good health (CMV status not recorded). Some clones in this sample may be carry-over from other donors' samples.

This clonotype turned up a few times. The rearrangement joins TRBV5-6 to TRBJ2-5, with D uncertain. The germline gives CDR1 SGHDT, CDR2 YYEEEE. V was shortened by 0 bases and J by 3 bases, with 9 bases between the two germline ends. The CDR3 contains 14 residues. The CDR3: CASSLGVQEETQYF. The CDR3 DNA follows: TGTGCCAGCAGCTTGGGGGTTCAGGAAGAGACCCAGTACTTC.

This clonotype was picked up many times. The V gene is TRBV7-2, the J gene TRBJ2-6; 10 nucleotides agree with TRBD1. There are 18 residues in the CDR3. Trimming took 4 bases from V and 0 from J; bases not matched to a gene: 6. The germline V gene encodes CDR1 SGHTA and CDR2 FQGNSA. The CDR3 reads CASSYWTGGRSGANVLTF. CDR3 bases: TGTGCCAGCAGCTATTGGACAGGGGGACGCTCTGGGGCCAACGTCCTGACTTTC.

CDR3 protein: CASRGTAAYEQYF. In DNA, the CDR3 is TGTGCCAGCAGGGGAACAGCGGCCTACGAGCAGTACTTC. The chain links TRBV6-1 to TRBJ2-7, with a weak D call TRBD2 (5 bases). V lost 6 bases and J lost 2, with 11 bases in between. The CDR3 runs to 13 residues. Germline V gene data show CDR1 as MNHNS and CDR2 as SASEGT.

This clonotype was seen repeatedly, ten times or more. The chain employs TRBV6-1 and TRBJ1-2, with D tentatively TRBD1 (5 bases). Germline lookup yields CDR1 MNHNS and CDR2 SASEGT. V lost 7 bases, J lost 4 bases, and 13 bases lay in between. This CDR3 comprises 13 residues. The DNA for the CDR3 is TGTGCCAGCAAGCCAAGGGGAAGCTATGGCTACACCTTC. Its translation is CASKPRGSYGYTF.

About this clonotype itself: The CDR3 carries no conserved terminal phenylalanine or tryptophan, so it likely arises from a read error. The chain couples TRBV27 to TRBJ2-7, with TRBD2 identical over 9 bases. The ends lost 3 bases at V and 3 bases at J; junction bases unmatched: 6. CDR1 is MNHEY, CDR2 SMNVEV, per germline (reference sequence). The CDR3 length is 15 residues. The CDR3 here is CASSLIAGDRYEQYL. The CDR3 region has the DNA TGTGCCAGCAGTTTGATAGCGGGGGATCGCTACGAGCAGTACTTA.

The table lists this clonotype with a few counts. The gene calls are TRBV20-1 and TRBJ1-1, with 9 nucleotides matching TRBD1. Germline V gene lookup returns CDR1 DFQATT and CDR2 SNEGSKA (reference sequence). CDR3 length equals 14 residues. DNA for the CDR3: TGCACATCCGGGACAGGGTTGGGGGACACTGAAGCTTTCTTT. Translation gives CTSGTGLGDTEAFF.

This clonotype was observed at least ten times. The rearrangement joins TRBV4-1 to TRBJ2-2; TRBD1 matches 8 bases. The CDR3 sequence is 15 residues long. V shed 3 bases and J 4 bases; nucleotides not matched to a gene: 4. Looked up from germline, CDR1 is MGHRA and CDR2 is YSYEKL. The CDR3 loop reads CASSQRTGITGELFF. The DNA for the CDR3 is TGCGCCAGCAGCCAGCGGACAGGGATCACCGGGGAGCTGTTTTTT.

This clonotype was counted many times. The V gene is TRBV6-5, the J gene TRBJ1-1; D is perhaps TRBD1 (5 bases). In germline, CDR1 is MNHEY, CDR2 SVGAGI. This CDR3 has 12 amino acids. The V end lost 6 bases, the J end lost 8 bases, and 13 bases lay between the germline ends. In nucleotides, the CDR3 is TGTGCCAGCAGCTACGAGGGGACCGAAGCTTTCTTT. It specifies CASSYEGTEAFF.

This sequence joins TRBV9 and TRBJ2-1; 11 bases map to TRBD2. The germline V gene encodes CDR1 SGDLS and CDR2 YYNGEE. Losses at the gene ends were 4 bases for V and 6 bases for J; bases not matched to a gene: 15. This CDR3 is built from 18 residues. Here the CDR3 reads CASSKTSGSKTPPNEQFF. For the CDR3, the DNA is TGTGCCAGCAGCAAAACTAGCGGGAGTAAGACCCCTCCCAATGAGCAGTTCTTC.

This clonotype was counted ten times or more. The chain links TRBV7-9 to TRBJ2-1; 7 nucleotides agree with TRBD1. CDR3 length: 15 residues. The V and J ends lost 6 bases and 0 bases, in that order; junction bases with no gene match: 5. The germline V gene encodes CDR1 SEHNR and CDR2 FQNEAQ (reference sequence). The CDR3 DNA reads TGTGCCAGCAGGGACGGACAGGCCTCCTACAATGAGCAGTTCTTC. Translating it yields CASRDGQASYNEQFF.

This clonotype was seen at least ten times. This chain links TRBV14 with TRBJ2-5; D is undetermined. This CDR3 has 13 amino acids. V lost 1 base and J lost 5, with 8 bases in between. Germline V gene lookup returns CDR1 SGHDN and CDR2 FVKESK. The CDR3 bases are TGTGCCAGCAGCCAAGTGTTAGACGAGACCCAGTACTTC. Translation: CASSQVLDETQYF.

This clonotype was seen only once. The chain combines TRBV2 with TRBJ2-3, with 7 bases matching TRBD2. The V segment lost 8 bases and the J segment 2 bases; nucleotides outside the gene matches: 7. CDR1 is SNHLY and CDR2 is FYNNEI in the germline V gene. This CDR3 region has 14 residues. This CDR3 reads CASYSGGYTDTQYF. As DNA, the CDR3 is TGTGCCAGCTATTCCGGGGGGTACACAGATACGCAGTATTTT.

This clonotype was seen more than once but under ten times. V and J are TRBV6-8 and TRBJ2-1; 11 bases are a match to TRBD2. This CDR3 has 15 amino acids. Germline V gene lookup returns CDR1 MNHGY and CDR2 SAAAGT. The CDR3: CVVGPSGGQPDEQFF. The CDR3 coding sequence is TGTGTCGTTGGGCCTAGCGGGGGGCAGCCAGATGAGCAGTTCTTC.

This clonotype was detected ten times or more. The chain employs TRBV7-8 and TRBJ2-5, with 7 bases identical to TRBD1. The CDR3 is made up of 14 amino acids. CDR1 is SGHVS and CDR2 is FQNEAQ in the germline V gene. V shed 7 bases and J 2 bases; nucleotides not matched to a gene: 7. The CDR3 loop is CASTTGDAQETQYF. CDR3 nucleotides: TGTGCCAGCACCACAGGGGACGCACAAGAGACCCAGTACTTC. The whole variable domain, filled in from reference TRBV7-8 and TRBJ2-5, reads GAGVSQSPRYKVAKRGQDVALRCDPISGHVSLFWYQQALGQGPEFLTYFQNEAQLDKSGLPSDRFFAERPEGSVSTLKIQRTQQEDSAVYLCASTTGDAQETQYFGPGTRLLVL.

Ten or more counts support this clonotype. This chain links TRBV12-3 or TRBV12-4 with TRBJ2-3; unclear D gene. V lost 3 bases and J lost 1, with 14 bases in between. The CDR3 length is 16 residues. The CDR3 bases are TGTGCCAGCAGTTTGACCGCGTATAAACGCACAGATACGCAGTATTTT. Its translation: CASSLTAYKRTDTQYF.

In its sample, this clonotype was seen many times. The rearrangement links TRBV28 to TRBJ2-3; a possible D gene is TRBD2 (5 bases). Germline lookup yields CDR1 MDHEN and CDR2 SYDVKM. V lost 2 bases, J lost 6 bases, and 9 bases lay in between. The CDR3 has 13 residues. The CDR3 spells CASSLRDADTQYF. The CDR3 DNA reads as TGTGCCAGCAGTTTACGGGATGCGGATACGCAGTATTTT.

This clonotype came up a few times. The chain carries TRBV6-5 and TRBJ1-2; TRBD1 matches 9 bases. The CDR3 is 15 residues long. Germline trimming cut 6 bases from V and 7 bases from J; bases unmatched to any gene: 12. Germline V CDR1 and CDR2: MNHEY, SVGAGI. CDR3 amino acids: CASRRPRDRAFGYTF. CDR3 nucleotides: TGTGCCAGCAGGCGGCCTCGGGACAGGGCGTTTGGCTACACCTTC.

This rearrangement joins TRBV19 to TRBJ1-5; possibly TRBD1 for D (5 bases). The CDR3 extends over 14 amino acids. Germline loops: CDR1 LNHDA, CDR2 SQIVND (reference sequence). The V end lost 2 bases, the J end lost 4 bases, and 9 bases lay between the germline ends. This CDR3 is CASSIPGLNQPQHF. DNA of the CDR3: TGTGCCAGTAGTATACCAGGGCTTAATCAGCCCCAGCATTTT.

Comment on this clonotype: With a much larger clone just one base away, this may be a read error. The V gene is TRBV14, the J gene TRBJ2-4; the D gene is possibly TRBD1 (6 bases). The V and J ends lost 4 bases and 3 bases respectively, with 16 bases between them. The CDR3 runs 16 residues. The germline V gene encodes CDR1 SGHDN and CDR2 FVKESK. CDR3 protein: CASSRSGAGVKNIQYF. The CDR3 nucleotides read TGTGCCAGCAGCCGATCAGGGGCCGGGGTCAAAAACATTCAGTACTTC. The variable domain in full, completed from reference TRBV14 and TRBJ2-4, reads EAGVTQFPSHSVIEKGQTVTLRCDPISGHDNLYWYRRVMGKEIKFLLHFVKESKQDESGMPNNRFLAERTGGTYSTLKVQPAELEDSGVYFCASSRSGAGVKNIQYFGAGTRLSVL.

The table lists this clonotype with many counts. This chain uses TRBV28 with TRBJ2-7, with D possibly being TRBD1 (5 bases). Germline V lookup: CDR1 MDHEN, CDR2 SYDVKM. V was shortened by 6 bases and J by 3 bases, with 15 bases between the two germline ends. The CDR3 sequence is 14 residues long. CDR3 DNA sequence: TGTGCCAGCAGGACTCGACAGTTGGGCTACGAGCAGTACTTC. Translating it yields CASRTRQLGYEQYF. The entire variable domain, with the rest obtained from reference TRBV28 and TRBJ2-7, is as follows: DVKVTQSSRYLVKRTGEKVFLECVQDMDHENMFWYRQDPGLGLRLIYFSYDVKMKEKGDIPEGYSVSREKKERFSLILESASTNQTSMYLCASRTRQLGYEQYFGPGTRLTVT.

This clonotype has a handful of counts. For the CDR3, the DNA is TGTGCCAGCAGTTTATCCCAAGCCTCGGGGGAGAACACTGAAGCTTTCTTT. It specifies CASSLSQASGENTEAFF. J is TRBJ1-1 and V is TRBV28; weak D call: TRBD1 (5 bases). Germline lookup yields CDR1 MDHEN and CDR2 SYDVKM. This CDR3 has 17 amino acids. Trimming took off 1 base at V and 1 base at J, with 16 bases between the two ends.